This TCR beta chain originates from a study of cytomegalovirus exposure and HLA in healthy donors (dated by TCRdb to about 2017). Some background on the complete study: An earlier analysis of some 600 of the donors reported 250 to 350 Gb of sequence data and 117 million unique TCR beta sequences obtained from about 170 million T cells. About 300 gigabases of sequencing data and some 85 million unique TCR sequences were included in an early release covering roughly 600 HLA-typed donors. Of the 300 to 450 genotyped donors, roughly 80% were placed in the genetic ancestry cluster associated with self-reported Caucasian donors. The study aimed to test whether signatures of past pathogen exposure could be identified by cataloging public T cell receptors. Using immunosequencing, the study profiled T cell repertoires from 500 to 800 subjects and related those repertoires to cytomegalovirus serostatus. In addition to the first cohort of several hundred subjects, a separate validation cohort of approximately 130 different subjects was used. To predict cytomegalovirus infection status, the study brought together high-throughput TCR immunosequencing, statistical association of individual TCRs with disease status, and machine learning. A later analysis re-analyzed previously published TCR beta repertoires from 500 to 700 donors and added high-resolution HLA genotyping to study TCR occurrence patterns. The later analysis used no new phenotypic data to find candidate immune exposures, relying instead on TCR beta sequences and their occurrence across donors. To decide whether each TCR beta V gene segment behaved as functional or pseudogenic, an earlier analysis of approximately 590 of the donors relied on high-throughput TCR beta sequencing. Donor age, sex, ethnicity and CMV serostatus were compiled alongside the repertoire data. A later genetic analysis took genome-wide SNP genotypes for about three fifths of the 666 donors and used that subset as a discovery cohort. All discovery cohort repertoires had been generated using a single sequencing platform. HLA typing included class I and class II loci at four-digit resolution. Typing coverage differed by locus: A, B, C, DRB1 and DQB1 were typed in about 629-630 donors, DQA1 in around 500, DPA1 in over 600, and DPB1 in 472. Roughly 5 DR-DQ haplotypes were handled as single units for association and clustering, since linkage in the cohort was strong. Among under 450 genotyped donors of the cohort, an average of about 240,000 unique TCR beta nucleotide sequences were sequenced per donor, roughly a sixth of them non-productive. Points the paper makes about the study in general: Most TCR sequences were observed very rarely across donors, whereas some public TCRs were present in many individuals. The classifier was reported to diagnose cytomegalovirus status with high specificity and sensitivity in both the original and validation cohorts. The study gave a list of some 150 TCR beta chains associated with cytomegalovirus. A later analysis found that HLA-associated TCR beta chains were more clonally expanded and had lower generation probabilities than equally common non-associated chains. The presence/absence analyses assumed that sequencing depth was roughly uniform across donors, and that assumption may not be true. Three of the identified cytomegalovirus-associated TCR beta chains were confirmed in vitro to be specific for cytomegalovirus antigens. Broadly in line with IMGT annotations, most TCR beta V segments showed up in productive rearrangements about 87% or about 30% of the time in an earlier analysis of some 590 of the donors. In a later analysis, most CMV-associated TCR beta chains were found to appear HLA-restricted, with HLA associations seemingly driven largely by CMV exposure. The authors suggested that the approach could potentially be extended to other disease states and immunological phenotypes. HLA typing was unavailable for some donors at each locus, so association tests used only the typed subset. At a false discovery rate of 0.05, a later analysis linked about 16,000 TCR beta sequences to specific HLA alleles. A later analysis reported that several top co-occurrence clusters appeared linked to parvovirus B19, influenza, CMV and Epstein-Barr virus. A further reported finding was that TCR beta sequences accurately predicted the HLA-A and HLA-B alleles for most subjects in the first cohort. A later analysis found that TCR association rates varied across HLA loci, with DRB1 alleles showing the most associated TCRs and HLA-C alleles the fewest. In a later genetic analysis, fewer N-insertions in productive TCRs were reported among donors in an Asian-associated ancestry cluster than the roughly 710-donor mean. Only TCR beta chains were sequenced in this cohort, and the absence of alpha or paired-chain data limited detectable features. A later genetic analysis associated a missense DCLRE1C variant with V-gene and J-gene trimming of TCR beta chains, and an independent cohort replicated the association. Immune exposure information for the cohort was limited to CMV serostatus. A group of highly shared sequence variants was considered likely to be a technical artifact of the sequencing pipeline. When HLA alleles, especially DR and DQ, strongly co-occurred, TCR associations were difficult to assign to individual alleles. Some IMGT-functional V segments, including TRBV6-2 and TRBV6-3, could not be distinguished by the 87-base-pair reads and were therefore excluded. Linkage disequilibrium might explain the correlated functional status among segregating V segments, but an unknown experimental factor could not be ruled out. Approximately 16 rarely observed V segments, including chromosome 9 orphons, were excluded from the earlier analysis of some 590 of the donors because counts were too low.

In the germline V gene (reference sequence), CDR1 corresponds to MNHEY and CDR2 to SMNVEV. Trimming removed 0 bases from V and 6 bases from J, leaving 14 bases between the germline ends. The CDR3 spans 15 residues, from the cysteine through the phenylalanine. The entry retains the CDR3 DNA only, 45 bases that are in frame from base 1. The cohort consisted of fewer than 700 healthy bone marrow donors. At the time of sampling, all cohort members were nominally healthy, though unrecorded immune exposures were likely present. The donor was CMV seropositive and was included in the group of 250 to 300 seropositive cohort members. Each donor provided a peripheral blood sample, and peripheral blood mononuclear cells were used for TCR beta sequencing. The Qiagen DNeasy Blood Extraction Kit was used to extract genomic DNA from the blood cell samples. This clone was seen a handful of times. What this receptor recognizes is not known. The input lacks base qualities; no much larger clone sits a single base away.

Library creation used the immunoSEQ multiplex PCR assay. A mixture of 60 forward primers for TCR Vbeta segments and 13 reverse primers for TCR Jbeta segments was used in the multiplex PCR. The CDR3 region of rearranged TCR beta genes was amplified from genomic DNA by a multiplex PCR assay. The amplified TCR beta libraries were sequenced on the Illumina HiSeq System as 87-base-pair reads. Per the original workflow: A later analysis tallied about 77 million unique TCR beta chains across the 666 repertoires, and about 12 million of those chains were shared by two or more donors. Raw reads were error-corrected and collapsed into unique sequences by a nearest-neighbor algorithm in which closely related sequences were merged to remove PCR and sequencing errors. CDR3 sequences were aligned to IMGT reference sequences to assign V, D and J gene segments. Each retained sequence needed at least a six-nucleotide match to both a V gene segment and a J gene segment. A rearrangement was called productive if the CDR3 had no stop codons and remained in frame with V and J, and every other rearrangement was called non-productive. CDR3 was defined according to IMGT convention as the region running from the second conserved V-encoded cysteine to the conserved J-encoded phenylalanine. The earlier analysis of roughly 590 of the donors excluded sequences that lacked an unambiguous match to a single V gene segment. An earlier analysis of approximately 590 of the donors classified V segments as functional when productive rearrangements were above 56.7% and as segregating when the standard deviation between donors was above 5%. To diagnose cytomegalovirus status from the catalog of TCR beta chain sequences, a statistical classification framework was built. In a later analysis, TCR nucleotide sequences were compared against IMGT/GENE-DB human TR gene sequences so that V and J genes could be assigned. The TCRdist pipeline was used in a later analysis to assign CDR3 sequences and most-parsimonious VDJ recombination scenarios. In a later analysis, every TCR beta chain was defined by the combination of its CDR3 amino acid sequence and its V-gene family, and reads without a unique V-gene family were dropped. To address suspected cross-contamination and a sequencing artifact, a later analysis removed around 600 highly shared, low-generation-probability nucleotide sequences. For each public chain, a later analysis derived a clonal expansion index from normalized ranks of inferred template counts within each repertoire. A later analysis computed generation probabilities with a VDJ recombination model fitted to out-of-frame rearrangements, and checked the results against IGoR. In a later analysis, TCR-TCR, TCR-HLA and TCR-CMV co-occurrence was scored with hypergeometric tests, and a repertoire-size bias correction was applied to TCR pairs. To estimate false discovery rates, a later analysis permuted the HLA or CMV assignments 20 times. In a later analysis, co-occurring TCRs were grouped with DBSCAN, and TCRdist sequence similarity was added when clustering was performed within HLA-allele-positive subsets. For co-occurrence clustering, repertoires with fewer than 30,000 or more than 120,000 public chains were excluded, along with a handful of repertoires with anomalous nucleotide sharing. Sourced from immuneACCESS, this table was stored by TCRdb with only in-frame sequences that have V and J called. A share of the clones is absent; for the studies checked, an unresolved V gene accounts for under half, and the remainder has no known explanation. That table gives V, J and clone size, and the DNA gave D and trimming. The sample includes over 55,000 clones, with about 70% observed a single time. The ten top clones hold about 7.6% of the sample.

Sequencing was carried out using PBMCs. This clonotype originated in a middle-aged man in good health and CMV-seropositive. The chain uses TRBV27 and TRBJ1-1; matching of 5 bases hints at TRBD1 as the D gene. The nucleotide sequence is TGTGCCAGCAGTTTATCGTCTGGGGGGAGGCCTGAAGCTTTCTTT. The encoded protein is CASSLSSGGRPEAFF.